Detailed here is one T cell receptor (beta chain). What it recognizes is unknown. Sequencing was performed with immunoSEQ multiplex PCR; in TCRdb, only in-frame clones are kept and a portion is missing. The table records around 120,000 clones, 88% of them present only once. PCR or immunohistochemistry showed mismatch repair deficiency in every enrolled patient. TCRs were sequenced from a few patients responding to pembrolizumab. V was cut by 8 bases and J by 7 bases, with 17 bases left in between. This CDR3 region has 13 residues. The germline V gene has CDR1 SNHLY and CDR2 FYNNEI. This sample stems from a study of PD-1 blockade in mismatch repair-deficient tumors. Study information: All were previously treated, progressing patients with around 12 mismatch repair-deficient cancer types. Study observations and caveats: Tumor-resident clones, often undetectable pretreatment in blood, expanded then contracted after pembrolizumab.

Sample: peripheral blood, taken approximately 70 weeks after starting pembrolizumab. The receptor was derived from an adult with mismatch repair-deficient cancer. This sequence joins TRBV2 and TRBJ1-1; D is possibly TRBD1 (5 bases). CDR3 region: CASWDSHLSEAFF. In DNA, the CDR3 is TGTGCCAGCTGGGACTCCCATTTAAGTGAAGCTTTCTTT.